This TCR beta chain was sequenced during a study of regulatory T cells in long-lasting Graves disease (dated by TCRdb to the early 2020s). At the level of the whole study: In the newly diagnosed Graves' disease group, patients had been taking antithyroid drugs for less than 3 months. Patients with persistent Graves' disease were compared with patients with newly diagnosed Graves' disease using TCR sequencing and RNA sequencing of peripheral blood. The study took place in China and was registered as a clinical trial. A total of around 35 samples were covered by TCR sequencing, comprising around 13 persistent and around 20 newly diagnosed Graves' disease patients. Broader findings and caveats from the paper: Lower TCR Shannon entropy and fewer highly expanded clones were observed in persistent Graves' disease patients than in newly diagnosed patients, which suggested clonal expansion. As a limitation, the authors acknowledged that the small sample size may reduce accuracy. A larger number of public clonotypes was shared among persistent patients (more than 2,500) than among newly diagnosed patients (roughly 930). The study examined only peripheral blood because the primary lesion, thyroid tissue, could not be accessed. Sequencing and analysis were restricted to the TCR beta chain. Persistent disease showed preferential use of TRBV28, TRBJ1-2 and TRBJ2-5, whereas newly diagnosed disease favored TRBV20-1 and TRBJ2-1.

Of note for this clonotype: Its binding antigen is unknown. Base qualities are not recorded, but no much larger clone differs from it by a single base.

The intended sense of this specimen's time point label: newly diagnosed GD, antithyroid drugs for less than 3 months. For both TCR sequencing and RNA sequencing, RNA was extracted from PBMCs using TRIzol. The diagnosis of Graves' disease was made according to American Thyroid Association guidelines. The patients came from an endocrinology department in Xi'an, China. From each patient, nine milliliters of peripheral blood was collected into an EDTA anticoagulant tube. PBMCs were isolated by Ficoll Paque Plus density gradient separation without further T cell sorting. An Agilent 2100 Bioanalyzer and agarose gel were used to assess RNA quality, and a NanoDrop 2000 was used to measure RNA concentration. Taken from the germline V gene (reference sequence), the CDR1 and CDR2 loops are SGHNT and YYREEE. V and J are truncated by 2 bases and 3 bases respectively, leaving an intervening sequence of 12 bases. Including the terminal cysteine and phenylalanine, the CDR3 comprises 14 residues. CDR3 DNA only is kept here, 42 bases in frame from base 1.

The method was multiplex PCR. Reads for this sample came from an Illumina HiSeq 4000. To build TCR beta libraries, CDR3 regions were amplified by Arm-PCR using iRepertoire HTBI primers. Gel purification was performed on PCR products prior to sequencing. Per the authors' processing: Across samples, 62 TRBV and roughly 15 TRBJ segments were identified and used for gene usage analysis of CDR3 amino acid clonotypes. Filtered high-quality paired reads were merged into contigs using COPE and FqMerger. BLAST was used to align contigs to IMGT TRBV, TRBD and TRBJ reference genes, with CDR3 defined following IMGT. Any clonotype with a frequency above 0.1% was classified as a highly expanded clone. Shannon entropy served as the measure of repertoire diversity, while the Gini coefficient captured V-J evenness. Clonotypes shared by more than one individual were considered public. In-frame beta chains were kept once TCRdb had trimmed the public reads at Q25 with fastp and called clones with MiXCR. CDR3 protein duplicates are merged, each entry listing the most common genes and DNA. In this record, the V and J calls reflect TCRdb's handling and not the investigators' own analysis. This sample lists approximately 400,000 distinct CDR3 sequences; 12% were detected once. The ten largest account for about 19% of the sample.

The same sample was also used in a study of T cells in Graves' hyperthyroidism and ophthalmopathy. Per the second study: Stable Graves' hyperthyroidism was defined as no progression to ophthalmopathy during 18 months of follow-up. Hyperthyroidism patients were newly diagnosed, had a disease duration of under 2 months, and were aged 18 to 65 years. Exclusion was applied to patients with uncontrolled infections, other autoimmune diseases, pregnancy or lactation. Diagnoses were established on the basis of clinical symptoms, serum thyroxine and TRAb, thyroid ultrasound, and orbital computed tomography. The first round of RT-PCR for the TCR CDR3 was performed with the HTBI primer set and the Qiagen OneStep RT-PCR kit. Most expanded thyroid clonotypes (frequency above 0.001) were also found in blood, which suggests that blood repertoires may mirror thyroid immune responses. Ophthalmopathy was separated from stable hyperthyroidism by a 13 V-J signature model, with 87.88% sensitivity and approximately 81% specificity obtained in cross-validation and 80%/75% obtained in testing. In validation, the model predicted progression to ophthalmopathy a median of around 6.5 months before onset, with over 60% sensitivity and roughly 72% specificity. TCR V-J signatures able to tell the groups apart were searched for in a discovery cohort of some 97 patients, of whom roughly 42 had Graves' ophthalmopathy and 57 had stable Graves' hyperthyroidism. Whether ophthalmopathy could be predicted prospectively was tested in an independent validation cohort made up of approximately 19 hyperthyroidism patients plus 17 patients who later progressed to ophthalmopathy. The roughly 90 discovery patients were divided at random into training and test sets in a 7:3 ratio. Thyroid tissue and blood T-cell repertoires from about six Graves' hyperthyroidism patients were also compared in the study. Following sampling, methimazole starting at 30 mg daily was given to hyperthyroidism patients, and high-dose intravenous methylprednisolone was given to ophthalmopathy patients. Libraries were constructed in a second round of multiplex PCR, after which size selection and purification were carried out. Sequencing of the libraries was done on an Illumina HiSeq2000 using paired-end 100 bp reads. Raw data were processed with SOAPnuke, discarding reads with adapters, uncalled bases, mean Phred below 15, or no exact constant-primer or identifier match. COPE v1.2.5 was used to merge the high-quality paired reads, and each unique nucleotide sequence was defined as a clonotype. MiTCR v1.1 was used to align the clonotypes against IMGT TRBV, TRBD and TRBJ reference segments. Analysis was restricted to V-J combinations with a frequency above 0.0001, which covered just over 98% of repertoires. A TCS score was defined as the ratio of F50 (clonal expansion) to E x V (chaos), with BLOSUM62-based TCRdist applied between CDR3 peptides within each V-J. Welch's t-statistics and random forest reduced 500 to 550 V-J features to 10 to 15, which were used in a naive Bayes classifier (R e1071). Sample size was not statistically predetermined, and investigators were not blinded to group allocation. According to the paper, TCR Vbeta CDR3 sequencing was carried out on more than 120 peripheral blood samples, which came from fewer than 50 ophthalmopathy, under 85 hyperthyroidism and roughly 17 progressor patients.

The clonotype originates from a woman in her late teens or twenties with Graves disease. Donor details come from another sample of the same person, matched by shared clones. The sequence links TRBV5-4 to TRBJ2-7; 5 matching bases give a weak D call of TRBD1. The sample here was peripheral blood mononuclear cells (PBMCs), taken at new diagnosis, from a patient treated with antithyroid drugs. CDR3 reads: CASSFGAFFYEQYF. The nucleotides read TGTGCCAGCAGCTTTGGGGCATTTTTCTACGAGCAGTACTTC. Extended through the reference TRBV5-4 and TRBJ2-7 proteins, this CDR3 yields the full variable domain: ETGVTQSPTHLIKTRGQQVTLRCSSQSGHNTVSWYQQALGQGPQFIFQYYREEENGRGNFPPRFSGLQFPNYSSELNVNALELDDSALYLCASSFGAFFYEQYFGPGTRLTVT.